A selection of T cell receptor beta chains follows, all from one sample in a study of T cells in Graves' hyperthyroidism and ophthalmopathy. MiXCR was run by TCRdb on the multiplex PCR reads, yielding one entry per CDR3 protein. The data hold more than 300,000 distinct CDR3 sequences, with roughly 18% observed a single time. Sequencing was done on a sample of blood. The receptors derive from a man in his late teens or twenties with Graves' ophthalmopathy. Both conserved end residues are part of each CDR3. A D gene is named only where the DNA matches it firmly. Some rows have no size entry. The others give once, few or many, or a class for an expanded clone.

abundance,d_gene,j_gene,v_gene,CDR3aa,CDR3nt
.,TRBD1,TRBJ2-7,TRBV7-3,CASSRTGGAEGYEQYF,TGTGCCAGCAGCCGGACAGGGGGCGCTGAGGGCTACGAGCAGTACTTC
few,.,TRBJ1-2,TRBV11-2,CASSLARYYGYTF,TGTGCCAGCAGCTTAGCGAGATACTATGGCTACACCTTC
.,.,TRBJ1-3,TRBV11-2,CASSLRLPEPQSSGNTTYF,TGTGCCAGCAGCTTACGACTACCTGAACCCCAAAGCTCTGGAAACACCACATATTTT
many,.,TRBJ2-2,TRBV3-1,CASSQIGTGELFF,TGTGCCAGCAGCCAAATAGGCACCGGGGAGCTGTTTTTT
few,.,TRBJ2-3,TRBV5-1,CASSLVSMADTQYF,TGCGCCAGCAGCTTGGTCTCTATGGCTGATACGCAGTATTTT
.,.,TRBJ2-2,TRBV19,CASIQGNTGELFF,TGTGCCAGTATACAGGGGAACACCGGGGAGCTGTTTTTT
few,.,TRBJ2-6,TRBV7-9,CASSLRVSSSGANVLTF,TGTGCCAGCAGCTTGAGAGTTTCTTCCTCTGGGGCCAACGTCCTGACTTTC
.,TRBD2,TRBJ2-1,TRBV2,CASSDTSGGANEQFF,TGTGCCAGCAGTGACACTAGCGGGGGGGCGAATGAGCAGTTCTTC
few,TRBD1,TRBJ2-5,TRBV5-1,CASSLGSRGGQGGETQYF,TGCGCCAGCAGCTTGGGTTCTAGAGGCGGACAGGGAGGCGAGACCCAGTACTTC
many,.,TRBJ2-4,TRBV2,CASSAGLNIQYF,TGTGCCAGCAGTGCGGGGCTAAACATTCAGTACTTC
once,TRBD1,TRBJ1-2,TRBV28,CASSLSQGVGGGYTF,TGTGCCAGCAGTTTATCACAGGGGGTAGGCGGGGGCTACACCTTC
many,.,TRBJ1-1,TRBV2,CASSEGVVGTEAFF,TGTGCCAGCAGTGAAGGGGTTGTCGGCACTGAAGCTTTCTTT
.,.,TRBJ1-5,TRBV19,CASSMGDQPQHF,TGTGCCAGTAGTATGGGAGATCAGCCCCAGCATTTT
.,TRBD1,TRBJ1-3,TRBV5-4,CASSQDRGFGNTIYF,TGTGCCAGCAGCCAGGACAGGGGATTCGGAAACACCATATATTTT
.,.,TRBJ2-3,TRBV18,CASSPLDGSTDTQYF,TGTGCCAGCTCACCCCTCGATGGGAGCACAGATACGCAGTATTTT
many,.,TRBJ1-2,TRBV7-2,CASSSYDRRGGYTF,TGTGCCAGCAGCTCGTACGACAGACGCGGAGGCTACACCTTC
.,.,TRBJ2-3,TRBV5-1,CASGLLMLGGWVDTQYF,TGCGCCAGCGGGCTTCTTATGTTAGGGGGTTGGGTCGATACGCAGTATTTT
.,TRBD2,TRBJ2-2,TRBV9,CASSDSGGVHTGELFF,TGTGCCAGCAGCGATAGCGGGGGGGTCCACACCGGGGAGCTGTTTTTT
many,.,TRBJ2-3,TRBV10-3,CAISQPGTDTQYF,TGTGCCATCAGTCAACCTGGCACAGATACGCAGTATTTT
few,.,TRBJ1-2,TRBV29-1,CSVVEGGGYTF,TGCAGCGTCGTTGAGGGCGGGGGCTACACCTTC
many,.,TRBJ2-5,TRBV10-3,CAIGGGAETQYF,TGTGCCATCGGAGGGGGGGCGGAGACCCAGTACTTC
many,.,TRBJ2-3,TRBV12-3/TRBV12-4,CASSSSPDTQYF,TGTGCCAGCAGTTCGTCCCCGGATACGCAGTATTTT
.,TRBD2,TRBJ2-1,TRBV29-1,CSVTTGTSGGPYNEQFF,TGCAGCGTGACTACCGGGACTAGCGGGGGGCCGTACAATGAGCAGTTCTTC
few,TRBD1,TRBJ1-1,TRBV6-1,CASRTGGRGTEAFF,TGTGCCAGCAGAACAGGGGGCCGGGGAACTGAAGCTTTCTTT
many,.,TRBJ1-1,TRBV20-1,CSARDWQGSVIEAFF,TGCAGTGCTAGAGATTGGCAGGGGAGTGTTATTGAAGCTTTCTTT
few,.,TRBJ2-7,TRBV12-3/TRBV12-4,CASSFPRERTYEQYF,TGTGCCAGCAGTTTCCCCAGGGAACGTACCTACGAGCAGTACTTC
many,.,TRBJ2-1,TRBV12-3/TRBV12-4,CANRDLPYNEQFF,TGTGCCAACCGGGACTTACCTTACAATGAGCAGTTCTTC
few,TRBD1,TRBJ1-5,TRBV15,CATSNRGLGQPQHF,TGTGCCACCAGTAACAGGGGGCTGGGTCAGCCCCAGCATTTT
many,.,TRBJ1-1,TRBV6-4,CASSVTSGNTEAFF,TGTGCCAGCAGTGTAACGAGTGGTAACACTGAAGCTTTCTTT
few,.,TRBJ2-7,TRBV28,CASSFLDYEQYF,TGTGCCAGCAGTTTTCTGGACTACGAGCAGTACTTC
.,TRBD2,TRBJ2-1,TRBV7-2,CASSLASGGAHEQFF,TGTGCCAGCAGCTTAGCTAGCGGGGGGGCCCATGAGCAGTTCTTC
many,.,TRBJ1-2,TRBV11-2,CASSSILGSRGYTF,TGTGCCAGCAGCTCGATCCTCGGTTCTCGGGGCTACACCTTC
many,.,TRBJ1-6,TRBV3-1,CASSQDLGNSPLHF,TGTGCCAGCAGCCAAGATCTGGGGAATTCACCCCTCCACTTT
few,.,TRBJ1-5,TRBV18,CASSPTGGRVTQPQHF,TGTGCCAGCTCACCGACGGGGGGCAGAGTCACCCAGCCCCAGCATTTT
many,.,TRBJ2-3,TRBV10-2,CASSAQWGKTDTQYF,TGCGCCAGCAGCGCGCAATGGGGTAAGACAGATACGCAGTATTTT
.,.,TRBJ1-4,TRBV15,CATSRGGGPNEKLFF,TGTGCCACCAGCAGAGGTGGGGGACCTAATGAAAAACTGTTTTTT
few,.,TRBJ2-5,TRBV15,CATAGETQYF,TGTGCCACAGCCGGGGAGACCCAGTACTTC
many,.,TRBJ1-3,TRBV5-1,CASSLEGNTIYF,TGCGCCAGCAGCTTGGAAGGAAACACCATATATTTT
.,.,TRBJ2-1,TRBV12-3/TRBV12-4,CASGDSPLGEQFF,TGTGCCAGCGGTGACTCCCCTCTTGGTGAGCAGTTCTTC
.,.,TRBJ2-2,TRBV6-2/TRBV6-3,CASRGAGAPNTGELFF,TGTGCCAGCCGAGGGGCAGGGGCCCCGAACACCGGGGAGCTGTTTTTT
few,.,TRBJ2-7,TRBV10-1,CASSESATLDEQYF,TGCGCCAGCAGTGAGTCGGCCACCCTAGACGAGCAGTACTTC
many,.,TRBJ2-7,TRBV5-5,CASSLLYGPTYEQYF,TGTGCCAGCAGCTTGCTCTACGGCCCGACCTACGAGCAGTACTTC
many,.,TRBJ2-3,TRBV7-9,CASSPRQSTDTQYF,TGTGCCAGCAGCCCGCGACAGTCCACAGATACGCAGTATTTT
many,.,TRBJ1-1,TRBV20-1,CSATRPLNTEAFF,TGCAGTGCTACCCGACCCCTGAACACTGAAGCTTTCTTT
.,.,TRBJ1-4,TRBV4-1,CASSLAKFEKLFF,TGCGCCAGCAGCCTAGCAAAATTTGAAAAACTGTTTTTT
many,.,TRBJ2-2,TRBV11-3,CASSSGPGKLFF,TGTGCCAGCAGTTCCGGCCCGGGGAAGCTGTTTTTT
.,TRBD1,TRBJ2-3,TRBV20-1,CSAPRQGSTDTQYF,TGCAGTGCTCCAAGACAGGGGAGCACAGATACGCAGTATTTT
many,.,TRBJ1-5,TRBV12-3/TRBV12-4,CASSFGGYSNQPQHF,TGTGCCAGCAGTTTTGGGGGTTATAGCAATCAGCCCCAGCATTTT
many,TRBD2,TRBJ2-3,TRBV6-2/TRBV6-3,CASSSRLAGASGDTQYF,TGTGCCAGCAGCTCCCGACTAGCGGGGGCAAGTGGAGATACGCAGTATTTT
few,.,TRBJ2-1,TRBV5-4,CASSRGGQGTYNEQFF,TGTGCCAGCAGCCGGGGCGGCCAGGGAACCTACAATGAGCAGTTCTTC
.,.,TRBJ1-6,TRBV9,CASSQDIFDSPLHF,TGTGCCAGCAGCCAGGACATCTTCGATTCACCCCTCCACTTT
many,.,TRBJ2-3,TRBV7-3,CASSAVYQSTDTQYF,TGTGCCAGCAGCGCAGTGTACCAAAGCACAGATACGCAGTATTTT
many,TRBD1,TRBJ1-2,TRBV12-3/TRBV12-4,CASCTGGGPCGYTF,TGTGCCAGCTGTACAGGGGGCGGTCCTTGCGGCTACACCTTC
.,TRBD2,TRBJ2-1,TRBV19,CASSIDAGGLFNEQFF,TGTGCCAGTAGTATAGATGCGGGGGGTCTTTTCAATGAGCAGTTCTTC
.,TRBD1,TRBJ2-3,TRBV5-5,CASRWTGSDTQYF,TGTGCCAGCAGGTGGACAGGGTCAGATACGCAGTATTTT
many,.,TRBJ2-7,TRBV18,CASSPGSPSYEQYF,TGTGCCAGCTCACCGGGGTCTCCATCCTACGAGCAGTACTTC
.,.,TRBJ1-1,TRBV2,CATSRDDNTKAFF,TGTGCCACCAGCAGAGATGATAATACTAAAGCTTTCTTT
once,TRBD2,TRBJ2-7,TRBV2,CATSPGGGVYEQYF,TGTGCCACCAGTCCGGGCGGGGGAGTCTACGAGCAGTACTTC